Below, 15 T cell receptor beta chains from the same sample are listed, as sequenced in a study of control samples from healthy donors and cancer patients. Profiling relied on immunoSEQ multiplex PCR, and the TCRdb table lists in-frame clones only, not all of them. In total, the table holds about 210,000 clones. The sequencing sample was made of blood. These TCRs come from a woman in her twenties or thirties in good health.

The CDR3 is CASSEYRGIGTEAFF. The CDR3 region has the DNA TGTGCCAGCAGTGAATATCGTGGGATAGGCACTGAAGCTTTCTTT. V and J are TRBV25-1 and TRBJ1-1; D not certain. CDR3 length equals 15 residues. V was cut by 0 bases and J by 4 bases, with 12 bases left in between. The V gene's germline CDR1 is MGHDK and CDR2 SYGVNS.

This chain uses TRBV12-3 or TRBV12-4 with TRBJ1-2; no clear D gene. The CDR3 has 13 amino acids. Trimming cost V 8 bases and J 4 bases, with 14 bases left between them. This CDR3 is CASSGTPIYGYTF. CDR3 bases: TGTGCCAGCTCCGGTACCCCAATCTATGGCTACACCTTC.

This sequence joins TRBV19 and TRBJ2-3; perhaps TRBD2 as D (5 bases). Trimming left V 3 bases short and J 2 bases short, with 18 bases between. The germline CDR1 and CDR2 sequences are LNHDA and SQIVND (reference sequence). The CDR3 has 17 amino acids. CDR3 residues: CASSILPSSGVTDTQYF. The CDR3 DNA reads as TGTGCCAGTAGTATCCTCCCCTCCTCCGGGGTCACAGATACGCAGTATTTT.

V is TRBV24-1 and J is TRBJ1-2, with 11 bases lining up with TRBD1. J gave up 2 bases and V 3 bases, and 1 base lay outside the gene matches. CDR3 length equals 15 residues. Germline CDR1 is KGHDR and CDR2 is SFDVKD. Here the CDR3 DNA reads TGTGCCACCAGTGATGGGGACAGGGGGAACTATGGCTACACCTTC. It codes for CATSDGDRGNYGYTF.

The chain links TRBV4-2 to TRBJ2-7; either TRBD1 or TRBD2 may supply D (6 bases each). Trimming stripped 4 bases from V and 0 bases from J, with 10 bases between. Germline V gives CDR1 LGHNA, CDR2 YNFKEQ. This CDR3 region has 14 residues. The CDR3 sequence: CASSLGGLSYEQYF. In nucleotides, the CDR3 is TGTGCCAGCAGCCTGGGGGGCCTCTCCTACGAGCAGTACTTC.

The rearrangement links TRBV6-6 to TRBJ1-2, with D uncertain. Germline assignment: CDR1 MNHNY and CDR2 SVGAGI (reference sequence). CDR3 length: 14 amino acids. V shed 7 bases and J shed 3 bases, with 15 bases lying between them. The CDR3 DNA follows: TGTGCCAGCACCCTTTCAGGTGCCTACTATGGCTACACCTTC. Protein product: CASTLSGAYYGYTF.

The genes are TRBV28 and TRBJ1-1; 9 positions agree with TRBD1. This CDR3 comprises 16 residues. The V gene's germline CDR1 is MDHEN and CDR2 SYDVKM. The V segment lost 5 bases and the J segment 0 bases; nucleotides outside the gene matches: 7. The CDR3: CASSPDRGRMNTEAFF. The CDR3 region has the DNA TGTGCCAGCAGTCCTGACAGGGGGAGGATGAACACTGAAGCTTTCTTT.

This rearrangement joins TRBV28 to TRBJ2-7; TRBD1 matches 10 bases. V shed 4 bases, J shed 2 bases, and the junction held 5 bases outside the gene matches. Germline V CDR1 and CDR2: MDHEN, SYDVKM. The CDR3 runs 15 residues. CDR3 sequence (DNA): TGTGCCAGCAGTTCCCGACAGGGGGCCCCCTACGAGCAGTACTTC. This codes for CASSSRQGAPYEQYF. The whole variable domain, filled in from reference TRBV28 and TRBJ2-7, reads DVKVTQSSRYLVKRTGEKVFLECVQDMDHENMFWYRQDPGLGLRLIYFSYDVKMKEKGDIPEGYSVSREKKERFSLILESASTNQTSMYLCASSSRQGAPYEQYFGPGTRLTVT.

V gene TRBV19 combines with J gene TRBJ2-5, with a tentative D call TRBD1 (6 bases). The CDR3 consists of 12 residues. Trimming pared 8 bases from V and 4 bases from J, leaving 11 bases between. Germline V CDR1 and CDR2: LNHDA, SQIVND (reference sequence). CDR3 nucleotides: TGTGCCAGTCGGACAGAGGGAGAGACCCAGTACTTC. Translating it yields CASRTEGETQYF.

This sequence joins TRBV5-6 and TRBJ2-7, with TRBD1 matching over 8 bases. Germline CDR1 is SGHDT and CDR2 is YYEEEE. Trimming at V came to 4 bases and at J to 5 bases, leaving 8 bases not matched to a gene. CDR3 length: 14 amino acids. Here the CDR3 reads CASSLGQGTHEQYF. DNA for the CDR3: TGTGCCAGCAGCCTAGGACAGGGAACGCACGAGCAGTACTTC.

The chain combines TRBV23-1 with TRBJ2-1, with 10 bases identical to TRBD1. TRBV23-1 falls under the ORF class, with uncertain function. This CDR3 has 16 residues. The junction had 5 bases not matched to a gene; V was cut back by 0 bases and J by 6 bases. The CDR3 region is CASSQSVTGGCNEQFF. As DNA, the CDR3 is TGCGCCAGCAGTCAATCGGTGACAGGGGGCTGCAATGAGCAGTTCTTC.

The chain joins TRBV18 to TRBJ1-1; possibly TRBD1 for D (6 bases). Trimming shortened V by 4 bases and J by 4 bases, and 10 bases separated the two germline ends. The CDR3 length is 13 residues. The germline V gene encodes CDR1 KGHSH and CDR2 LQKENI. CDR3 bases: TGTGCCAGCTCACTTACAGGGACCACTGAAGCTTTCTTT. Translated, it gives CASSLTGTTEAFF.

This sequence joins TRBV28 and TRBJ1-1, with a tentative D call TRBD1 (5 bases). The CDR3 runs 16 residues. The germline CDR1 and CDR2 sequences are MDHEN and SYDVKM. Trimming took off 5 bases at V and 0 bases at J, with 16 bases between the two ends. The CDR3 reads CASSPPGGYMNTEAFF. As DNA, the CDR3 is TGTGCCAGCAGTCCCCCGGGGGGGTACATGAACACTGAAGCTTTCTTT.

This chain connects TRBV6-5 to TRBJ1-5, with 7 bases fitting TRBD1. The CDR3 consists of 15 residues. V was clipped by 1 base and J by 8 bases; unmatched bases: 8. Per germline, CDR1 MNHEY and CDR2 SVGAGI. For the CDR3, the DNA is TGTGCCAGCAGTTACTTACAGGGGACCACCGAGCCCCAGCATTTT. Amino acid sequence: CASSYLQGTTEPQHF.

J is TRBJ2-3 and V is TRBV7-9, with D tentatively TRBD2 (6 bases). The V gene's germline CDR1 is SEHNR and CDR2 FQNEAQ (reference sequence). CDR3 length: 15 amino acids. The V end was cut by 5 bases, the J end by 6 bases, with 18 bases between. The DNA of the CDR3 is TGTGCCAGCAGCCCCCGTCTGGGACTTCCCGATACGCAGTATTTT. Translation gives CASSPRLGLPDTQYF.